These 9 T cell receptor beta chains came from one sample sequenced in a study of tumor-infiltrating lymphocytes in oesophageal squamous cell carcinoma. MiXCR, run by TCRdb on the PCR reads, gives a single entry per CDR3 protein. This table has 16,000 or so distinct CDR3 sequences, 44% appearing once. Sequences were obtained from blood. These receptors all stem from a female donor with esophageal squamous cell carcinoma.

J is TRBJ1-1 and V is TRBV5-4, with D unresolved. V was shortened by 2 bases and J by 0 bases, with 8 bases between the two germline ends. Looked up from germline, CDR1 is SGHNT and CDR2 is YYREEE (reference sequence). The CDR3 is 14 amino acids. This CDR3 is CASSLQLMNTEAFF. The CDR3 bases are TGTGCCAGCAGCTTACAGCTAATGAACACTGAAGCTTTCTTT.

The chain couples TRBV6-1 to TRBJ1-1; TRBD1 agrees at 11 bases. Germline V gives CDR1 MNHNS, CDR2 SASEGT. With V trimmed by 6 bases and J by 14 bases, 17 bases remained unmatched. The CDR3 contains 15 residues. For the CDR3, the DNA is TGTGCCAGCAGCCGGGACAGGGGGTTCGCCTACGAGCAGTTCTTT. The encoded protein is CASSRDRGFAYEQFF.

This clonotype was found many times. The chain links TRBV2 to TRBJ1-1; TRBD1 agrees at 7 bases. The germline V gene encodes CDR1 SNHLY and CDR2 FYNNEI. The CDR3 is 14 amino acids. Trimming at V came to 6 bases and at J to 4 bases, leaving 8 bases not matched to a gene. The CDR3 spells CASRATGVGTEAFF. The DNA for the CDR3 is TGTGCCAGCAGGGCCACAGGGGTGGGCACTGAAGCTTTCTTT.

This clonotype was detected ten times or more. V usage is TRBV24-1 and J usage is TRBJ2-1; 8 positions match TRBD2. The CDR3 extends over 18 amino acids. The ends lost 5 bases at V and 0 bases at J; junction bases unmatched: 11. The germline gives CDR1 KGHDR, CDR2 SFDVKD. As DNA, the CDR3 is TGTGCCACCAGTGTTAATCCGGGAGGGGCACTCTCCTACAATGAGCAGTTCTTC. It is translated as CATSVNPGGALSYNEQFF.

Many counts were recorded for this clonotype. The junction differs from germline at one of its ends, possibly a read error. This rearrangement joins TRBV3-1 to TRBJ2-7; possibly TRBD2 for D (6 bases). The J call may be incorrect, as the DNA end agrees better with TRBJ2-1. Germline CDR1 is LGHDT and CDR2 is YNNKEL (reference sequence). This CDR3 has 14 residues. The CDR3 is CASRQAGLGNEQFF. In DNA, the CDR3 is TGTGCCAGCAGGCAAGCGGGCTTGGGCAATGAGCAGTTCTTC.

This clonotype rates as medium-sized. The J gene is TRBJ2-1, the V gene TRBV7-2; 9 bases align to TRBD1. Unmatched junction bases numbered 12, after V lost 5 bases and J lost 4 bases. The CDR3 extends over 17 amino acids. Germline V gene data show CDR1 as SGHTA and CDR2 as FQGNSA. The CDR3 here is CASSPKVWDRAYNEQFF. CDR3 DNA sequence: TGTGCCAGCAGCCCAAAAGTCTGGGACAGGGCATACAATGAGCAGTTCTTC. The whole variable domain, remainder taken from reference TRBV7-2 and TRBJ2-1, is GAGVSQSPSNKVTEKGKDVELRCDPISGHTALYWYRQSLGQGLEFLIYFQGNSAPDKSGLPSDRFSAERTGGSVSTLTIQRTQQEDSAVYLCASSPKVWDRAYNEQFFGPGTRLTVL.

The J gene is TRBJ2-7, the V gene TRBV7-2; 7 bases align to TRBD1. Unmatched junction bases numbered 4, after V lost 0 bases and J lost 2 bases. This CDR3 is built from 15 residues. CDR1 SGHTA and CDR2 FQGNSA come from the germline V gene. The CDR3 DNA follows: TGTGCCAGCAGCTTAGCCCCCGGGACAGCCTACGAGCAGTACTTC. This gives the protein CASSLAPGTAYEQYF.

This clonotype was detected ten times or more. V and J are TRBV18 and TRBJ2-7; D is possibly TRBD1 (6 bases). V was pared by 8 bases and J by 6 bases, with 14 bases between. The CDR3 runs 12 residues. Germline lookup yields CDR1 KGHSH and CDR2 LQKENI. The CDR3 sequence is CASGGGFAEQYF. CDR3 in DNA: TGTGCCAGCGGGGGCGGGTTCGCCGAGCAGTACTTC.

This clonotype is labeled medium-sized. The V gene is TRBV5-4, the J gene TRBJ2-7; D remains unclear. Between the trimmed V and J ends, which lost 0 bases and 5 bases, there was a span of 6 bases. CDR1 and CDR2 (germline): SGHNT, YYREEE (reference sequence). CDR3 length: 12 residues. The CDR3 DNA reads as TGTGCCAGCAGCTTGGGGAATAACGAGCAGTACTTC. Protein: CASSLGNNEQYF. Full variable domain (remainder filled in from reference TRBV5-4 and TRBJ2-7): ETGVTQSPTHLIKTRGQQVTLRCSSQSGHNTVSWYQQALGQGPQFIFQYYREEENGRGNFPPRFSGLQFPNYSSELNVNALELDDSALYLCASSLGNNEQYFGPGTRLTVT.